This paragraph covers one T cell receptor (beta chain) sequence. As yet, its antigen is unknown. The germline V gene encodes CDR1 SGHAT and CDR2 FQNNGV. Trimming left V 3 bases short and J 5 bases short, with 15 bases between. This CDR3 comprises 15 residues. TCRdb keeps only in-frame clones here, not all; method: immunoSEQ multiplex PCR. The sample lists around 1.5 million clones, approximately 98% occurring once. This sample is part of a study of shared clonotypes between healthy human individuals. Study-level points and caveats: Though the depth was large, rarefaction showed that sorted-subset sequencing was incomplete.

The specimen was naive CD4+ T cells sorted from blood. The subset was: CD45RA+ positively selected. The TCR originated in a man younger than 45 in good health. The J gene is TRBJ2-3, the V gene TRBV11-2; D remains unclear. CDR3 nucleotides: TGTGCCAGCAGCTTCGTTGGACCTGCAGTAGATACGCAGTATTTT. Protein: CASSFVGPAVDTQYF. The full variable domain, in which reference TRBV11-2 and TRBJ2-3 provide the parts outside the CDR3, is EAGVAQSPRYKIIEKRQSVAFWCNPISGHATLYWYQQILGQGPKLLIQFQNNGVVDDSQLPKDRFSAERLKGVDSTLKIQPAKLEDSAVYLCASSFVGPAVDTQYFGPGTRLTVL.